The 22 T cell receptor beta chains listed next were all sequenced from one sample in a study of human T cells and chemical hapten exposure. Noted time point: pre-sensitization, week 0. As for treatment: therapeutic diphenylcyclopropenone sensitization with weekly scalp DPC. TCRdb re-called the RACE reads through MiXCR, storing one row per CDR3 protein. The repertoire has more than 55,000 distinct CDR3 sequences, about 11% of them found once; the top ten carry around 3.9%. The sequencing used whole blood, collected in connection with sensitization to the hapten diphenylcyclopropenone (DPC). These receptors all come from a woman aged 40-49 years with alopecia areata. Some clones in this sample may be carry-over from other donors' samples.

This clonotype appeared a few times. This chain links TRBV29-1 with TRBJ2-7; 9 positions agree with TRBD1. In germline, CDR1 is SQVTM, CDR2 ANQGSEA. The CDR3 covers 13 residues. V trimming: 4 bases; J trimming: 2 bases; junction bases outside the gene matches: 3. CDR3 region: CSVVGTGPYEQYF. The CDR3 DNA sequence: TGCAGCGTTGTGGGGACAGGGCCCTACGAGCAGTACTTC.

This clonotype was detected a few times. The chain has TRBV7-9 and TRBJ2-5, with a tentative D call TRBD1 (6 bases). V was trimmed by 6 bases and J by 3 bases, leaving 17 bases between them. Germline V gene sequence: CDR1 SEHNR, CDR2 FQNEAQ (reference sequence). The CDR3 runs to 15 residues. CDR3 protein: CASSDNDEGEETQYF. The CDR3 coding sequence is TGTGCCAGCAGTGACAACGACGAGGGGGAAGAGACCCAGTACTTC. The whole variable domain, remainder taken from reference TRBV7-9 and TRBJ2-5, is DTGVSQNPRHKITKRGQNVTFRCDPISEHNRLYWYRQTLGQGPEFLTYFQNEAQLEKSRLLSDRFSAERPKGSFSTLEIQRTEQGDSAMYLCASSDNDEGEETQYFGPGTRLLVL.

V is TRBV7-2 and J is TRBJ2-1; 10 bases align to TRBD2. V shed 5 bases, J shed 4 bases, and the junction held 2 bases outside the gene matches. Germline values: CDR1 SGHTA, CDR2 FQGNSA. This CDR3 is 14 amino acids long. Written as DNA, the CDR3 is TGTGCCAGCAGCGTTAGCGGGGGGTACAATGAGCAGTTCTTC. Translating it yields CASSVSGGYNEQFF.

Many counts were recorded for this clonotype. The V call is TRBV20-1, the J call TRBJ1-2, with a possible D match to TRBD1 (6 bases). The CDR3 covers 16 residues. V was clipped by 0 bases and J by 6 bases, with 20 bases between them. CDR1 DFQATT and CDR2 SNEGSKA come from the germline V gene (reference sequence). The CDR3 spells CSAREPDRSSRDGYTF. CDR3 bases: TGCAGTGCTAGAGAACCGGACAGATCATCCAGGGATGGCTACACCTTC.

V gene TRBV28 combines with J gene TRBJ2-4; 11 nucleotides agree with TRBD1. The CDR3 has 19 amino acids. CDR1 MDHEN and CDR2 SYDVKM come from the germline V gene. V lost 5 bases and J lost 1; bases outside the gene matches: 13. The CDR3 coding sequence is TGTGCCAGCAGTCCAAGGACAGGGGGCGGAGGAATGGCCAAAAACATTCAGTACTTC. Residues: CASSPRTGGGGMAKNIQYF.

This clonotype was seen repeatedly, ten times or more. The chain combines TRBV6-6 with TRBJ1-5; the D gene is possibly TRBD1 (5 bases). V lost 2 bases to trimming and J lost 0 bases, with 8 bases between them. CDR1 MNHNY and CDR2 SVGAGI come from the germline V gene (reference sequence). This CDR3 is built from 15 residues. The CDR3 spells CASSYGGYSNQPQHF. DNA of the CDR3: TGTGCCAGCAGTTACGGGGGATATAGCAATCAGCCCCAGCATTTT.

The chain is built from TRBV7-9 and TRBJ1-1; TRBD1 is a possible D gene (5 bases). The CDR3 has 15 residues. CDR1 is SEHNR and CDR2 is FQNEAQ in the germline V gene (reference sequence). Trimming removed 4 bases from V and 3 bases from J, with 15 bases in between. The CDR3 region has the DNA TGTGCCAGCAGCTCGTCGAGGGGTCCGTACACTGAAGCTTTCTTT. It yields the protein CASSSSRGPYTEAFF.

A few counts support this clonotype. The DNA of the CDR3 is TGTGCCAGCAGCTTAGGGCTAGCGTCCTACAATGAGCAGTTCTTC. It yields the protein CASSLGLASYNEQFF. The rearrangement links TRBV7-9 to TRBJ2-1; D may be TRBD2 (6 bases). Between the trimmed V and J ends, which lost 1 base and 1 base, there was a span of 8 bases. Germline CDR1 SEHNR, CDR2 FQNEAQ (reference sequence). The CDR3 covers 15 residues.

There are many counts of this clonotype. The chain links TRBV7-8 to TRBJ2-5, with D maybe TRBD1 (6 bases). V was trimmed by 5 bases and J by 5 bases, leaving 24 bases between them. Germline V gene data show CDR1 as SGHVS and CDR2 as FQNEAQ. The CDR3 has 17 amino acids. The CDR3 sequence is CASSQRGVPSGAETQYF. Here the CDR3 DNA reads TGTGCCAGCAGCCAGAGGGGAGTGCCCTCAGGGGCCGAGACCCAGTACTTC. The full variable domain, its missing parts supplied by reference TRBV7-8 and TRBJ2-5, is GAGVSQSPRYKVAKRGQDVALRCDPISGHVSLFWYQQALGQGPEFLTYFQNEAQLDKSGLPSDRFFAERPEGSVSTLKIQRTQQEDSAVYLCASSQRGVPSGAETQYFGPGTRLLVL.

This clonotype was recorded a few times. V is TRBV29-1 and J is TRBJ2-5; 8 bases are a match to TRBD1. CDR3 length: 14 amino acids. Germline values: CDR1 SQVTM, CDR2 ANQGSEA. The V segment lost 4 bases and the J segment 5 bases; nucleotides outside the gene matches: 9. This chain's CDR3 is CSVARDRPWETQYF. The CDR3 region has the DNA TGCAGCGTTGCTCGGGACAGGCCCTGGGAGACCCAGTACTTC. The variable domain in full, with the rest retrieved from reference TRBV29-1 and TRBJ2-5, is SAVISQKPSRDICQRGTSLTIQCQVDSQVTMMFWYRQQPGQSLTLIATANQGSEATYESGFVIDKFPISRPNLTFSTLTVSNMSPEDSSIYLCSVARDRPWETQYFGPGTRLLVL.

This clonotype was counted ten times or more. The chain is built from TRBV14 and TRBJ2-6; D may match TRBD1 or TRBD2 (5 bases each). Germline values: CDR1 SGHDN, CDR2 FVKESK. This CDR3 is built from 17 residues. The ends were cut back, 0 bases at V and 0 bases at J, with 9 bases in the middle. In DNA, the CDR3 is TGTGCCAGCAGCCAAGATGGGGGAAGCTCTGGGGCCAACGTCCTGACTTTC. It is translated as CASSQDGGSSGANVLTF.

In its sample, this clonotype was seen a few times. The chain couples TRBV7-9 to TRBJ2-7, with D hard to call. CDR3 length equals 13 residues. Per germline, CDR1 SEHNR and CDR2 FQNEAQ (reference sequence). The ends were cut back, 5 bases at V and 0 bases at J, with 8 bases in the middle. The CDR3, as DNA: TGTGCCAGCAGCACCCGTCTCTCCTACGAGCAGTACTTC. Its translation is CASSTRLSYEQYF.

The chain carries TRBV2 and TRBJ1-2; 7 nucleotides agree with TRBD1. The ends lost 6 bases at V and 3 bases at J; junction bases unmatched: 4. CDR3 length: 13 residues. Germline V gene sequence: CDR1 SNHLY, CDR2 FYNNEI. As DNA, the CDR3 is TGTGCCAGCAGACAGGGGACAGACTATGGCTACACCTTC. Protein: CASRQGTDYGYTF.

The sample holds a few counts of this clonotype. This chain links TRBV19 with TRBJ2-7; TRBD1 might be the D (5 bases). The CDR3 contains 14 residues. The ends were cut back, 4 bases at V and 6 bases at J, with 16 bases in the middle. CDR1 LNHDA and CDR2 SQIVND come from the germline V gene (reference sequence). The CDR3 sequence is CASSSTGSFSEQYF. The CDR3 DNA sequence: TGTGCCAGTAGTAGTACAGGAAGTTTCTCCGAGCAGTACTTC.

This clonotype occurred many times. The chain has TRBV11-2 and TRBJ2-1; 9 bases are a match to TRBD1. With 5 bases clipped from V and 6 bases from J, the junction kept 5 bases outside the gene matches. Germline CDR1 SGHAT, CDR2 FQNNGV. The length of the CDR3 is 14 residues. CDR3 loop: CASSRTGELNEQFF. The CDR3 region has the DNA TGTGCCAGCAGCAGGACAGGGGAGCTCAATGAGCAGTTCTTC. Using reference TRBV11-2 and TRBJ2-1 for the parts outside the CDR3, the full variable domain is EAGVAQSPRYKIIEKRQSVAFWCNPISGHATLYWYQQILGQGPKLLIQFQNNGVVDDSQLPKDRFSAERLKGVDSTLKIQPAKLEDSAVYLCASSRTGELNEQFFGPGTRLTVL.

Many counts were recorded for this clonotype. The chain couples TRBV6-6 to TRBJ1-5; 12 bases line up with TRBD1. Germline V gene sequence: CDR1 MNHNY, CDR2 SVGAGI (reference sequence). This CDR3 is built from 16 residues. V lost 4 bases and J lost 4; bases outside the gene matches: 5. CDR3 nucleotide sequence: TGTGCCAGCAGTTCCCCGGGACAGGGGGCGAATCAGCCCCAGCATTTT. Protein: CASSSPGQGANQPQHF.

Points on this clonotype: The junction does not match germline at one end; this may be a read error. V and J are TRBV7-7 and TRBJ2-3; 8 bases are shared with TRBD1. CDR1 SSHAT and CDR2 FNYEAQ come from the germline V gene (reference sequence). The CDR3 loop spans 15 amino acids. The CDR3 DNA follows: TGTGCTAGCAGCTTAGGGGACAGGAGCACAGATACGCAGTATTTT. It encodes CASSLGDRSTDTQYF. The entire variable domain, with the rest obtained from reference TRBV7-7 and TRBJ2-3, is as follows: GAGVSQSPRYKVTKRGQDVTLRCDPISSHATLYWYQQALGQGPEFLTYFNYEAQPDKSGLPSDRFSAERPEGSISTLTIQRTEQRDSAMYRCASSLGDRSTDTQYFGPGTRLTVL.

This clonotype was seen at least ten times. The CDR3, as DNA: TGTGCCAGCAGTGGGACGACGAACACTGAAGCTTTCTTT. As protein: CASSGTTNTEAFF. This chain links TRBV2 with TRBJ1-1; D is undetermined. The CDR3 runs 13 residues. Germline-derived CDR1 and CDR2 are SNHLY and FYNNEI. Between the trimmed V and J ends, which lost 4 bases and 1 base, there was a span of 7 bases.

This clonotype was observed a few times. This chain joins TRBV19 and TRBJ2-2; tentatively, D is TRBD1 or TRBD2 (5 bases each). Trimming took 5 bases from V and 1 from J, leaving 14 bases between them. This CDR3 is built from 16 residues. CDR1 LNHDA and CDR2 SQIVND come from the germline V gene (reference sequence). The DNA for the CDR3 is TGTGCCAGTAGTTCCTCGGGGCAGGGGAACACCGGGGAGCTGTTTTTT. Protein: CASSSSGQGNTGELFF.

The chain has TRBV7-6 and TRBJ1-1, with a weak D call TRBD1 (5 bases). The V gene's germline CDR1 is SGHVS and CDR2 FNYEAQ. The CDR3 covers 15 residues. Trimming stripped 1 base from V and 6 bases from J, with 15 bases between. CDR3 DNA sequence: TGTGCCAGCAGCTTAGGACAGAGCCCAGGATCTGAAGCTTTCTTT. It specifies CASSLGQSPGSEAFF.

Many counts were recorded for this clonotype. This chain uses TRBV5-6 with TRBJ1-1; D is uncertain. Germline loops: CDR1 SGHDT, CDR2 YYEEEE. Between the trimmed V and J ends, which lost 4 bases and 4 bases, there was a span of 14 bases. This CDR3 spans 14 amino acids. CDR3 sequence: CASSVPPWSTEAFF. The CDR3 bases are TGTGCCAGCAGCGTGCCCCCCTGGAGCACTGAAGCTTTCTTT.

This clonotype was seen a handful of times. CDR3 bases: TGCAGCGTTGCCACAGGGCCGAACACCATATATTTT. It yields the protein CSVATGPNTIYF. The chain carries TRBV29-1 and TRBJ1-3; D is possibly TRBD1 (6 bases). Germline V gene sequence: CDR1 SQVTM, CDR2 ANQGSEA. Trimming shortened V by 4 bases and J by 7 bases, and 11 bases separated the two germline ends. The CDR3 extends over 12 amino acids.